This TCR beta chain originates from a study of identical twins. As concerns this clonotype: Antigen: not known.

General observations from the study: Partly confounded zero-insertion analyses could result from invariant MAIT and iNKT cells. Out-of-frame alpha sequences common to twins exhibited an excess of low generation probability. For cord blood, abundant beta clonotypes had fewer insertions, unlike memory repertoires, which showed none.

A universal primer site was added by template switching, and unique molecular identifiers were carried by the cDNA. TCRdb reprocessed the 5' RACE reads via MiXCR and lists one record per CDR3 protein. The table includes more than 1.5 million distinct CDR3 sequences, under 35% detected once. Source material: cord blood. The receptor was isolated from a newborn girl in good health.

The CDR3 nucleotides are TGTGCCAGCAGCTTGGGACGGAGCCATGGCTACACCTTC. Protein: CASSLGRSHGYTF. The chain couples TRBV11-2 to TRBJ1-2; possible D gene TRBD1, 5 bases. Trimming stripped 3 bases from V and 6 bases from J, with 11 bases between. Germline V CDR1 and CDR2: SGHAT, FQNNGV. There are 13 residues in the CDR3.